The TCR beta chain described here comes from a study (dated by TCRdb to the mid-2010s). Library method: RT-PCR. The run used an Illumina MiSeq. In-frame beta chains were kept once TCRdb had trimmed the public reads at Q25 with fastp and called clones with MiXCR. Records with the same CDR3 protein are collapsed into one entry carrying the most frequent genes and DNA. This sample holds about 680,000 distinct CDR3 sequences; more than 13% were observed only once. The top ten clonotypes cover roughly 3.9% of the sample. With regard to this clonotype: The antigen it binds to is not known. Base-call qualities are not available, and no considerably larger clone is one nucleotide away.

CDR1 is given as SGHKS and CDR2 as YYEKEE, both from the germline V gene (reference sequence). The junction shows trimming of 0 bases on V and 3 bases on J, plus 12 bases between the germline ends. Its CDR3 holds 15 amino acids, cysteine through phenylalanine. Only the CDR3 DNA is retained, 45 bases long and in frame from the first base. The chain links TRBV5-5 with TRBJ1-2, with an unclear D gene assignment. Specimen: memory CD4+ T cells from blood. This TCR was recovered from a female donor in good health, serving as a healthy control. The DNA is as follows: TGTGCCAGCAGCTTGGATCGGGTGGAGTACTATGGCTACACCTTC. This sequence encodes CASSLDRVEYYGYTF.